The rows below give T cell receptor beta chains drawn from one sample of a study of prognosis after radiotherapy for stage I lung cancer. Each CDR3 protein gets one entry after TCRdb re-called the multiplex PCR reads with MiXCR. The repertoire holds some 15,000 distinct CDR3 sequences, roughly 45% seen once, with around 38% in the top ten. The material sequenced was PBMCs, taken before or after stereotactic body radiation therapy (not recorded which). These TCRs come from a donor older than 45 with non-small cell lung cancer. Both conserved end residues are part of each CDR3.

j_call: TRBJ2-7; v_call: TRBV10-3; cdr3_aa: CAISGDTGGSLPYEQYF
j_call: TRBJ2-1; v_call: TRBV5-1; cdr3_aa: CASSLAVMYNEQFF
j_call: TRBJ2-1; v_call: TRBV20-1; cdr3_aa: CSARDLQSYNEQFF
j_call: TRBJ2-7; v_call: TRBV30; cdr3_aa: CAYTLTGYEQYF
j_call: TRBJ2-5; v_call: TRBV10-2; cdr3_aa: CASSERTGKSGETQYF
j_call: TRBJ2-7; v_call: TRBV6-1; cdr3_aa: CASQACSEGSYEQYF
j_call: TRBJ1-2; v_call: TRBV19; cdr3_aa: CASSKRQAGDYTF
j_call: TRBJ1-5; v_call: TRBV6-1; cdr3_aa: CASSYSQGANQPQHF
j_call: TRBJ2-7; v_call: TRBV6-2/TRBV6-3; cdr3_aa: CASSYAQGAAGIQQSYEQYF
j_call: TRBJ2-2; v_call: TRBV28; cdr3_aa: CASIPQGDTVELFF
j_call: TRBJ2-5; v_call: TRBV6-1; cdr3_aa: CASRYLAGESGETQYF
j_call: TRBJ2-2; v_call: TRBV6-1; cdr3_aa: CASSVVVIGGTGELFF
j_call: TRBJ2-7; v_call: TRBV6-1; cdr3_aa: CASSAGTASSYEQYF
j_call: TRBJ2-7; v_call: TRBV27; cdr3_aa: CASSLTRTTIRYEQYF
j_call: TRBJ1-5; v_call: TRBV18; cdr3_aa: CASSPGTGATQPQHF
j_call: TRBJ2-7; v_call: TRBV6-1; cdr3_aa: CASSGSVQGSSEQYF
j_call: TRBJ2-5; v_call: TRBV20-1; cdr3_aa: CSARYLSYSPGETQYF
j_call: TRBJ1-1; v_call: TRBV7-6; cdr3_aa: CASSLDGTENTEAFF
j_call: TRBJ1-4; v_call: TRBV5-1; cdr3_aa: CASSSDSTNEKLFF
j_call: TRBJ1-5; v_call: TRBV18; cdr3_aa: CASSPDGARSQPQHF
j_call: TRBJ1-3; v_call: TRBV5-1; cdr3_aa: CASSIGTSGNTIYF
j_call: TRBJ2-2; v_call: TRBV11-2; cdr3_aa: CANSSPDRATGELFF
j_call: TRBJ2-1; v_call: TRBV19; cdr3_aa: CASGAGSEQFF
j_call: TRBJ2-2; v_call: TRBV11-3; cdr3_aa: CASSLIGFGTGELFF
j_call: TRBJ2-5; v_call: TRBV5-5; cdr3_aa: CASSQSETQYF
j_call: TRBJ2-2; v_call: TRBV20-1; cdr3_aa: CSALRDSHTPTGELFF
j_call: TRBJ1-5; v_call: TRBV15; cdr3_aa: CATSLTNQPQHF
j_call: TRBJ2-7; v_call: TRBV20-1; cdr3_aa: CSAIAAGGSGRRGEHYF
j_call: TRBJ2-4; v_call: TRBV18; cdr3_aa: CASSPPDFQAKSIQYF
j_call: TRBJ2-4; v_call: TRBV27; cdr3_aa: CASSLSWGANIQYF
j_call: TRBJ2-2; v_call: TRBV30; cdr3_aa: CAWSVLLAGGPGTGELFF
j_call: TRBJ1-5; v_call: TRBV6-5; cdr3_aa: CASSYSGGTGNQPQHF
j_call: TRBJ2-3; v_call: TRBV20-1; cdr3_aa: CSARKTGQWSSDTQYF
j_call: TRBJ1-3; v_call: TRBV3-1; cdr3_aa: CASSSRGRGNTIYF
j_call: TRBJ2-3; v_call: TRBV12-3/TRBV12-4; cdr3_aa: CAISFTAGTDTQYF
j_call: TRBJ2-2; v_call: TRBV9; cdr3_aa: CASSGASGRTGELFF
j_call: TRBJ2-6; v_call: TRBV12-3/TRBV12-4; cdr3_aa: CASSLLRGGTSMTF
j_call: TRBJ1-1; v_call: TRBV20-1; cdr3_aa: CRQIRGLFEDTEAFF
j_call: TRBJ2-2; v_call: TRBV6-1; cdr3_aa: CASRSGLEGGDGELFF
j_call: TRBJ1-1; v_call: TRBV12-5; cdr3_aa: CASRRDLNTPFF
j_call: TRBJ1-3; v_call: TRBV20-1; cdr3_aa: CSARTVNSGNTIYF
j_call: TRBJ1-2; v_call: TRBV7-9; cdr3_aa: CASSQDGIYGYTF
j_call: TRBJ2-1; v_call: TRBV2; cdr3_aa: CASSGRLAGETYNEQFF
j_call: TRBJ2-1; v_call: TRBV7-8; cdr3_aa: CASSPAPGDEQFF
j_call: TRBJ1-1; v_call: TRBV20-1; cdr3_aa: CSASTGLNTEAFF
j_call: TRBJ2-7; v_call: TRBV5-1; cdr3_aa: CASSLVHGYEQYF
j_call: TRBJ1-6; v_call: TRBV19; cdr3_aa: CASSITGGSSYNSPLHF
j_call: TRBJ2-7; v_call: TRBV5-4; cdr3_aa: CASSLESIRGSYEQYF
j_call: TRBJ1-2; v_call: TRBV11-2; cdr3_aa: CASSLGFGLDGYTF